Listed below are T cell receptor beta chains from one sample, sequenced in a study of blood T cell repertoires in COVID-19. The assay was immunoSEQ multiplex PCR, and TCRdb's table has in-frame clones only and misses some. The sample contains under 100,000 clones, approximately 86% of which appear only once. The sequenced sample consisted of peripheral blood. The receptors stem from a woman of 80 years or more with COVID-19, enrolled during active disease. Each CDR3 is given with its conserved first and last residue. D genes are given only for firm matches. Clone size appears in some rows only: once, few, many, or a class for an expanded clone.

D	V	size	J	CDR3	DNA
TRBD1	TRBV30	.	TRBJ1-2	CAQETGGSGYTF	TGTGCCCAAGAAACAGGGGGGTCTGGCTACACCTTC
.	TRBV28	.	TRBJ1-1	CATVAPSRAEAFF	TGTGCCACCGTAGCTCCCTCTCGGGCTGAAGCTTTCTTT
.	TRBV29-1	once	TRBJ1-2	CSVGGYGYTF	TGCAGCGTGGGGGGTTATGGCTACACCTTC
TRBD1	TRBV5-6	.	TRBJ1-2	CASSLEGQGVWFGGYTF	TGTGCCAGCAGCTTGGAGGGCCAGGGGGTTTGGTTCGGCGGCTACACCTTC
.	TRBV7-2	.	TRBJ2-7	CASSPTSPHEQYF	TGTGCCAGCAGCCCGACTAGTCCCCACGAGCAGTACTTC
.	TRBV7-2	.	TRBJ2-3	CASSLSPHPRGTDTQYF	TGTGCCAGCAGCTTATCCCCACACCCACGGGGCACAGATACGCAGTATTTT
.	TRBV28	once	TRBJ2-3	CASSSLISAVADTQYF	TGTGCCAGCAGTTCCTTAATAAGCGCGGTGGCAGATACGCAGTATTTT
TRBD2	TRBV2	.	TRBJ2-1	CASRGLAWNEQFF	TGTGCCAGCAGGGGACTAGCGTGGAATGAGCAGTTCTTC
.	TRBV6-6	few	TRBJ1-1	CASSLATNTEAFF	TGTGCCAGCAGTCTAGCCACGAACACTGAAGCTTTCTTT
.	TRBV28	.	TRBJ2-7	CASSFNSLYEQYF	TGTGCCAGCAGTTTCAACAGCCTGTACGAGCAGTACTTC
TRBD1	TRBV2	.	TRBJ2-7	CASTRDRGGEQYF	TGTGCCAGCACCCGTGACAGGGGCGGCGAGCAGTACTTC
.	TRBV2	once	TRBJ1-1	CASSAFREATEAFF	TGTGCCAGCAGTGCTTTTCGGGAGGCCACTGAAGCTTTCTTT
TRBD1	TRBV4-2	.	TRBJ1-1	CASSQELGTGIRNTEAFF	TGTGCCAGCAGCCAAGAGTTGGGGACAGGGATTCGAAACACTGAAGCTTTCTTT
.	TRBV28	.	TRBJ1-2	CASSPGRGFYGYTF	TGTGCCAGCAGTCCGGGACGGGGGTTCTATGGCTACACCTTC
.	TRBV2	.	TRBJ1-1	CASSVRGPGSEAFF	TGTGCCAGCAGTGTTCGAGGGCCCGGAAGTGAAGCTTTCTTT
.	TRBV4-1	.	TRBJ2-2	CASSQYPLLSGELFF	TGCGCCAGCAGCCAATACCCTCTACTCTCTGGGGAGCTGTTTTTT
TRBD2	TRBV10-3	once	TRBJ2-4	CAISAWRGAETSGTAKNIQYF	TGTGCCATCAGTGCCTGGAGGGGCGCTGAGACTAGCGGAACCGCCAAAAACATTCAGTACTTC
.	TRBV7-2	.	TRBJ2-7	CASSLGPSSYEQYF	TGTGCCAGCAGCTTAGGGCCAAGCTCCTACGAGCAGTACTTC
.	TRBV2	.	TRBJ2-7	CASKVGAYEQYF	TGTGCCAGCAAGGTAGGGGCCTACGAGCAGTACTTC
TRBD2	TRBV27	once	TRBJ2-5	CASGELAGRQETQYF	TGTGCCAGCGGCGAACTAGCGGGACGACAAGAGACCCAGTACTTC
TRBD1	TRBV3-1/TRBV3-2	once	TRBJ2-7	CASSPWGQETYEQYF	TGTGCCAGCAGCCCCTGGGGACAGGAGACCTACGAGCAGTACTTC
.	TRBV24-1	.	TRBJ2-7	CATSDGSSYEQYF	TGTGCCACCAGTGATGGCAGCTCCTACGAGCAGTACTTC
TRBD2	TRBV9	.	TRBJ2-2	CASSVILGGAGELFF	TGTGCCAGCAGCGTCATCTTGGGAGGGGCCGGGGAGCTGTTTTTT
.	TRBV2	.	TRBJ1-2	CASALGLGHTNYGYTF	TGTGCCAGCGCCCTGGGTTTGGGCCACACTAACTATGGCTACACCTTC
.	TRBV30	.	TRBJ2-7	CAWSVLDSSYEQYF	TGTGCCTGGAGTGTACTGGACAGCTCCTACGAGCAGTACTTC
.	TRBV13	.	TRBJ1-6	CASSLQGFNSPLHF	TGTGCCAGCAGCTTACAGGGTTTCAATTCACCCCTCCACTTT
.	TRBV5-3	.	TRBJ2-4	CARSLCRILKNIQYF	TGTGCCAGAAGCTTGTGCAGGATACTCAAAAACATTCAGTACTTC
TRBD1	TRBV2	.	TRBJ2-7	CASRTGVEQYF	TGTGCCAGCCGGACAGGGGTCGAGCAGTACTTC
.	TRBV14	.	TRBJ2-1	CASSLMTGRNNEQFF	TGTGCCAGCAGCCTGATGACTGGAAGGAACAATGAGCAGTTCTTC
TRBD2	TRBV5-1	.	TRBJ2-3	CASRVPLAPTGRDTQYF	TGCGCCAGCAGGGTCCCACTAGCGCCGACGGGTCGGGATACGCAGTATTTT
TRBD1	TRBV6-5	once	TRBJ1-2	CASTPGQVPGGYTF	TGTGCCAGCACCCCCGGACAGGTACCCGGGGGCTACACCTTC
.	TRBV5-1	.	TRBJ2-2	CASSLAAGDTGELFF	TGCGCCAGCAGCTTGGCGGCAGGGGATACCGGGGAGCTGTTTTTT
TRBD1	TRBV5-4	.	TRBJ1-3	CASSFRGPGNTIYF	TGTGCCAGCAGCTTCAGGGGGCCTGGAAACACCATATATTTT
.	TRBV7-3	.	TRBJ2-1	CASSLNPPGASYNEQFF	TGTGCCAGCAGCTTAAATCCCCCGGGAGCTTCTTACAATGAGCAGTTCTTC
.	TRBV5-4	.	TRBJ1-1	CASSLETGSTEAFF	TGTGCCAGCAGCTTGGAAACAGGGTCCACTGAAGCTTTCTTT
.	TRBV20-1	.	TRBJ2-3	CSAWTTTQYF	TGCAGTGCTTGGACAACCACGCAGTATTTT
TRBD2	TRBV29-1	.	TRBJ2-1	CSVEELAGLYNEQFF	TGCAGCGTTGAAGAACTAGCGGGCCTCTACAATGAGCAGTTCTTC
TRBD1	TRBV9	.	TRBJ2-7	CASSAGTGVGDEQYF	TGTGCCAGCAGCGCGGGGACAGGGGTCGGCGACGAGCAGTACTTC
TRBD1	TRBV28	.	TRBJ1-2	CASSSSGTGGRYYGYTF	TGTGCCAGCAGTTCCTCCGGGACAGGGGGCAGGTACTATGGCTACACCTTC
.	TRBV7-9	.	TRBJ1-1	CASSLQGDTEAFF	TGTGCCAGCAGCCTCCAGGGTGACACTGAAGCTTTCTTT
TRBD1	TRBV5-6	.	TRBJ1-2	CASSYKGQGYIGYTF	TGTGCCAGCAGCTACAAGGGACAGGGTTATATTGGCTACACCTTC
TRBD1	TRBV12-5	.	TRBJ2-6	CASGLARDRVNLAGANVLTF	TGTGCTAGTGGTTTGGCTCGGGACAGGGTAAACTTGGCTGGGGCCAACGTCCTGACTTTC
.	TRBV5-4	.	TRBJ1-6	CASSTGGSPLHF	TGTGCCAGCAGTACAGGCGGATCACCCCTCCACTTT
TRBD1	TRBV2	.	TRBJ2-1	CASRDRGSYNEQFF	TGTGCCAGCAGGGACAGGGGGTCTTACAATGAGCAGTTCTTC
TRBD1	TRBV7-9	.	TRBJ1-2	CASSLGTGYGYTF	TGTGCCAGCAGCTTGGGGACAGGCTATGGCTACACCTTC
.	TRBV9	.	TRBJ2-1	CASSRLAWNEQFF	TGTGCCAGCAGCCGTTTGGCCTGGAATGAGCAGTTCTTC
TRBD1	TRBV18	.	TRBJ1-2	CASSDDRGRPNYGYTF	TGTGCCAGCTCAGATGACAGGGGTAGGCCTAACTATGGCTACACCTTC
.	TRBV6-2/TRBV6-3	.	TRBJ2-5	CASSYAGVMETQYF	TGTGCCAGCAGTTACGCAGGGGTGATGGAGACCCAGTACTTC
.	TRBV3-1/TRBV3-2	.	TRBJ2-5	CASSQDWPGLLETQYF	TGTGCCAGCAGCCAAGATTGGCCAGGACTTCTGGAGACCCAGTACTTC
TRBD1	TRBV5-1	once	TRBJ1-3	CASSSNRGPSSGNTIYF	TGCGCCAGCAGCTCCAACAGGGGACCAAGCTCTGGAAACACCATATATTTT
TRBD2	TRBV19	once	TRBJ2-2	CASSMRLAGGAGELFF	TGTGCCAGTAGTATGAGACTAGCGGGAGGAGCCGGGGAGCTGTTTTTT
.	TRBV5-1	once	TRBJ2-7	CASARGSSYEQYF	TGCGCCAGTGCTAGGGGCAGCTCCTACGAGCAGTACTTC
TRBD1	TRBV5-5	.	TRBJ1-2	CASSLQGNNYGYTF	TGTGCCAGCAGTTTACAGGGGAACAACTATGGCTACACCTTC